The 21 T cell receptor beta chains reported below all come from one sample, sequenced in a study of Graves' ophthalmopathy and Graves' hyperthyroidism listed by TCRdb under 2018. The run used an Illumina HiSeq 2000. For repertoire sequencing, the TCR beta CDR3 regions were amplified from RNA transcripts. The first round of RT-PCR was done with HTBI primers and the Qiagen OneStep RT-PCR kit, and was followed by a second round of multiplex PCR, then size selection and purification. The raw public reads went through TCRdb reprocessing: fastp at Q25, MiXCR clone calling, in-frame beta chains kept. Under each unique CDR3 protein, matching rows form one entry showing the most common genes and DNA. The sample data list 300,000 to 500,000 distinct CDR3 sequences, and roughly 15% of these were observed just once. About 7% of the sample goes to the ten largest clones. The sample consisted of peripheral blood. The receptors shown here come from a woman under 30 with stable Graves' hyperthyroidism. Donor details come from another sample of the same person, matched by shared clones.

The chain couples TRBV6-1 to TRBJ1-3; no reliable D call. Germline V gene sequence: CDR1 MNHNS, CDR2 SASEGT. The CDR3 has 12 residues. The V gene lost 8 bases and the J gene lost 8 bases, with 13 bases spanning the gap. For the CDR3, the DNA is TGTGCCAGCGGGCTCGCCTGGGACACCATATATTTT. Translating gives CASGLAWDTIYF.

This clonotype was observed many times. The J gene is TRBJ1-1, the V gene TRBV20-1; no reliable D call. Germline CDR1 and CDR2: DFQATT and SNEGSKA (reference sequence). The length of the CDR3 is 15 residues. V lost 0 bases, J lost 4 bases, and 15 bases lay in between. The CDR3 coding sequence is TGCAGTGCTAGAGACCCGGTGTCAGAGGCCACTGAAGCTTTCTTT. This gives the protein CSARDPVSEATEAFF.

This clonotype was observed many times. The chain uses TRBV7-8 and TRBJ2-7, with D maybe TRBD1 (5 bases). Per the germline V gene, CDR1 is SGHVS and CDR2 is FQNEAQ. The CDR3 sequence is 13 residues long. The V end was cut by 5 bases, the J end by 3 bases, with 11 bases between. The CDR3: CASSKDINYEQYF. CDR3 sequence (DNA): TGTGCCAGCAGCAAGGACATTAACTACGAGCAGTACTTC.

The sample holds many counts of this clonotype. The genes are TRBV4-1 and TRBJ2-5; 11 bases match TRBD2. This CDR3 has 15 residues. The J segment lost 5 bases and the V segment lost 3 bases, leaving 5 bases of the junction unmatched. Germline V CDR1 and CDR2: MGHRA, YSYEKL. CDR3: CASSQTGLAVETQYF. The CDR3 DNA reads TGCGCCAGCAGCCAGACGGGACTAGCGGTTGAGACCCAGTACTTC.

This clonotype was recorded many times. The chain has TRBV7-2 and TRBJ1-1; possibly TRBD1 for D (6 bases). With 2 bases removed from V and 4 bases from J, the gap between germline ends came to 11 bases. The CDR3 runs to 14 residues. In germline, CDR1 is SGHTA, CDR2 FQGNSA. The CDR3 DNA reads as TGTGCCAGCAGCTTAAGGGGGGTGCCCACTGAAGCTTTCTTT. Residues: CASSLRGVPTEAFF. The complete variable domain, with remaining parts taken from reference TRBV7-2 and TRBJ1-1, reads GAGVSQSPSNKVTEKGKDVELRCDPISGHTALYWYRQSLGQGLEFLIYFQGNSAPDKSGLPSDRFSAERTGGSVSTLTIQRTQQEDSAVYLCASSLRGVPTEAFFGQGTRLTVV.

This clonotype has a count of ten or more. The chain combines TRBV6-2 or TRBV6-3 with TRBJ2-2; 8 bases align to TRBD2. V lost 5 bases and J lost 0; bases outside the gene matches: 11. The germline CDR1 and CDR2 sequences are MNHEY and SVGEGT. This CDR3 comprises 18 residues. CDR3 protein: CASSPSLGGETNTGELFF. CDR3 nucleotide sequence: TGTGCCAGCAGTCCAAGCCTCGGGGGGGAGACGAACACCGGGGAGCTGTTTTTT.

V usage is TRBV30 and J usage is TRBJ1-5; 7 bases map to TRBD1. V lost 3 bases and J lost 7; bases outside the gene matches: 6. This CDR3 has 13 residues. Germline values: CDR1 GTSNPN, CDR2 SVGIG (reference sequence). The CDR3: CAWSPGGQQPQHF. CDR3 sequence (DNA): TGTGCCTGGAGCCCAGGGGGTCAACAGCCCCAGCATTTT.

This rearrangement joins TRBV9 to TRBJ2-2; possibly TRBD2 for D (5 bases). CDR1 SGDLS and CDR2 YYNGEE come from the germline V gene. Trimming stripped 1 base from V and 7 bases from J, with 11 bases between. The CDR3 spans 14 residues. The CDR3 sequence: CASSVYREIGELFF. CDR3 in DNA: TGTGCCAGCAGCGTATATAGGGAGATCGGGGAGCTGTTTTTT.

This clonotype was observed at least ten times. The chain links TRBV27 to TRBJ1-5, with D unresolved. The CDR3 loop spans 15 amino acids. Deletions cut 3 bases from V and 9 bases from J, with 18 bases between. Looked up from germline, CDR1 is MNHEY and CDR2 is SMNVEV (reference sequence). The CDR3 spells CASSFLMAGGWPQHF. Written as DNA, the CDR3 is TGTGCCAGCAGTTTCCTCATGGCAGGTGGATGGCCCCAGCATTTT.

This clonotype was recorded many times. V is TRBV6-2 or TRBV6-3 and J is TRBJ1-1; 7 bases agree with TRBD1. This CDR3 is built from 11 residues. Germline CDR1 is MNHEY and CDR2 is SVGEGT. The junction had 2 bases not matched to a gene; V was cut back by 8 bases and J by 5 bases. The CDR3 sequence: CASGTATEAFF. CDR3 coding DNA: TGTGCCAGCGGGACAGCGACTGAAGCTTTCTTT.

The sample holds a few counts of this clonotype. Germline and junction disagree at one end, which may indicate a read error. The chain has TRBV7-2 and TRBJ2-4, with D perhaps matching TRBD1 or TRBD2 (5 bases each). This CDR3 has 16 residues. Per germline, CDR1 SGHTA and CDR2 FQGNSA. CDR3 region: CASSPTGYLAKNIKYF. In nucleotides, the CDR3 is TGTGCCAGCAGCCCTACAGGCTATCTAGCCAAAAACATTAAGTACTTC.

The table lists this clonotype with a few counts. This may come from a read error, since a much larger clone is one base off. The V call is TRBV27, the J call TRBJ2-7; D gene ambiguous. This CDR3 region has 13 residues. CDR1 is MNHEY, CDR2 SMNVEV, per germline (reference sequence). The CDR3 protein is CPSSLSPRREQYF. In nucleotides, the CDR3 is TGTCCCAGCAGTTTATCGCCCCGGCGCGAGCAGTACTTC.

The chain couples TRBV12-3 or TRBV12-4 to TRBJ1-5; no definite D call. The V end lost 1 base, the J end lost 5 bases, and 18 bases lay between the germline ends. There are 17 residues in the CDR3. CDR3 amino acids: CASSLGFGRRGHQPQHF. DNA of the CDR3: TGTGCCAGCAGTTTAGGGTTCGGACGGCGGGGTCATCAGCCCCAGCATTTT.

There are many counts of this clonotype. The chain has TRBV27 and TRBJ1-1; 8 bases agree with TRBD1. The CDR3 extends over 13 amino acids. The J segment lost 7 bases and the V segment lost 3 bases, leaving 4 bases of the junction unmatched. Germline loops: CDR1 MNHEY, CDR2 SMNVEV (reference sequence). The CDR3 region is CASSFSTGGEAFF. The DNA for the CDR3 is TGTGCCAGCAGTTTTTCTACAGGGGGTGAAGCTTTCTTT.

The chain joins TRBV20-1 to TRBJ2-7, with TRBD2 as a possible D gene (6 bases). The CDR3 loop spans 14 amino acids. V lost 0 bases to trimming and J lost 2 bases, with 11 bases between them. The V gene's germline CDR1 is DFQATT and CDR2 SNEGSKA (reference sequence). CDR3 sequence reads: CSARDVLAAYEQYF. As DNA, the CDR3 is TGCAGTGCTAGAGATGTACTAGCAGCCTACGAGCAGTACTTC.

The gene calls are TRBV20-1 and TRBJ2-2, with 10 bases that match TRBD1. Germline CDR1 reads DFQATT; CDR2 reads SNEGSKA (reference sequence). With V trimmed by 0 bases and J by 4 bases, 5 bases remained unmatched. The CDR3 covers 16 residues. The CDR3 spells CSARDFGTGATGELFF. The DNA of the CDR3 is TGCAGTGCTAGAGATTTCGGGACAGGGGCCACCGGGGAGCTGTTTTTT.

This clonotype was counted at least ten times. The chain links TRBV19 to TRBJ2-2, with D perhaps matching TRBD1 (5 bases). The V and J ends lost 2 bases and 5 bases respectively, with 9 bases between them. The CDR3 runs 14 residues. From germline, CDR1 is LNHDA and CDR2 SQIVND (reference sequence). Here the CDR3 DNA reads TGTGCCAGTAGTATACCACAGGCTACCGGGGAGCTGTTTTTT. This codes for CASSIPQATGELFF.

The rearrangement joins TRBV18 to TRBJ2-5; D uncertain. Germline CDR1 is KGHSH and CDR2 is LQKENI. The CDR3 has 14 amino acids. The ends were cut back, 2 bases at V and 2 bases at J, with 9 bases in the middle. Here the CDR3 reads CASSPKTRQETQYF. In DNA form, the CDR3 reads TGTGCCAGCTCACCAAAAACTCGACAAGAGACCCAGTACTTC.

This clonotype was seen ten or more times. The genes are TRBV2 and TRBJ1-5; maybe TRBD1 (6 bases). There are 13 residues in the CDR3. V shed 3 bases and J shed 4 bases, with 7 bases lying between them. Germline CDR1 reads SNHLY; CDR2 reads FYNNEI. The CDR3 DNA sequence: TGTGCCAGCAGTGAGGGGGCGAATCAGCCCCAGCATTTT. Translating gives CASSEGANQPQHF.

This clonotype appeared many times. The CDR3 spells CASSEANPKEQYF. The CDR3 DNA sequence: TGTGCCAGCAGTGAAGCAAACCCGAAGGAGCAGTACTTC. The gene calls are TRBV6-1 and TRBJ2-7; D is ambiguous. The CDR3 consists of 13 residues. CDR1 and CDR2 (germline): MNHNS, SASEGT. V dropped 0 bases and J dropped 7 bases, with 10 bases sitting between them.

The sample holds many counts of this clonotype. The V gene is TRBV7-9, the J gene TRBJ1-1; D is uncertain. With 3 bases removed from V and 8 bases from J, the gap between germline ends came to 10 bases. The CDR3 contains 12 residues. Germline V gives CDR1 SEHNR, CDR2 FQNEAQ (reference sequence). The CDR3 DNA is TGTGCCAGCAGCTTTTCGGGAGAGGAAGCTTTCTTT. This translates into CASSFSGEEAFF.